This T cell receptor beta chain was observed in a study of early T cells in non-severe SARS-CoV-2 infection. Study in general: The chains were unpaired, and the sequenced material was bulk RNA from unsorted whole blood.

This clonotype was counted a few times. The CDR3 is 16 amino acids. Trimming at V came to 5 bases and at J to 7 bases, leaving 12 bases not matched to a gene. CDR1 is SGHTA, CDR2 FQGNSA, per germline. TCRdb ran MiXCR on the 5' RACE reads and lists one entry per CDR3 protein. Of 40,000 to 45,000 distinct CDR3 sequences in the sample, 5.5% to 7.5% are singletons; the top ten hold around 20%. The chain recombines TRBV7-2 with TRBJ2-1; 9 bases fit TRBD2. The input for sequencing was whole blood, taken at baseline. This clonotype was sampled from an adult who was a healthcare worker with PCR-confirmed SARS-CoV-2 infection or an uninfected control (not recorded which). The CDR3 sequence is CASSPLGGGAGNEQFF. CDR3 nucleotide sequence: TGTGCCAGCAGCCCGCTTGGCGGGGGGGCGGGGAATGAGCAGTTCTTC.